This T cell receptor (beta chain) emerged from a study of T cells after yellow fever vaccination (dated by TCRdb to the late 2010s). Broadly, across the study: The SMART-Seq v4 Ultra Low Input RNA kit was used to prepare libraries from fractions with low cell numbers. Two healthy male donors, one aged 18 to 30 and one aged 30 to 40 years, made up the cohort. To track T-cell clones before and after primary and booster YFV17D yellow fever vaccination, bulk TCR alpha and beta repertoires were sequenced longitudinally. Blood samples were taken at several timepoints before and after primary and secondary immunization, and bulk PBMC replicates and cell subsets were isolated. Beyond this particular receptor, the publication reports: Because only a couple of donors were included in the study, the extent to which the findings can be generalized is limited. The secondary T-cell response was found to be weaker but faster than the primary response, with a peak reached on day 5 rather than on day 15. After the booster, most of the clones that had expanded following primary vaccination were detected again (around 97% of CD4 and 80% to 90% of CD8), which suggests that memory was broadly maintained. Because abundant contaminating clonotypes from the bulk population could be contained in FACS-sorted repertoires, computational filtering was required. A small share of clonotypes was detected in both CD4 and CD8 compartments, with the overlap likely arising from convergent recombination.

As for this clonotype: It lacks a known antigen. No qualities accompany the bases; no much larger clone lies one base away.

The treatment or condition label of this sample denotes: live attenuated yellow fever vaccine strain. At each blood-draw timepoint, two biological replicates of bulk PBMCs were obtained. PBMCs were isolated from peripheral blood using a standard Ficoll-Paque protocol. TriZol was used to extract RNA from bulk PBMCs, from CD4 and CD8 fractions, and from dextramer-positive and dextramer-negative fractions. TCR cDNA was made using 5'RACE template switching, a step that added a universal primer site and unique molecular identifiers. Priming of cDNA synthesis was performed from both the TCR alpha and TCR beta constant segments. Library amplification used two PCR steps, and the second PCR step added sample barcodes and sequencing adapters. Sequencing of libraries was performed on Illumina HiSeq 2500 (2x100 bp) or NovaSeq (2x150 bp). The authors processed their data as follows. Reads were demultiplexed and collapsed into UMI consensus sequences with MIGEC, and V(D)J alignment was performed with MiXCR. Using edgeR on replicate PBMC samples, clonotypes were called vaccine-responding if FDR was below 0.01 and the log2 fold change was above 5 up to day 15. Each bulk clonotype was labeled CD4 or CD8 based on which sequenced repertoire, CD4 or CD8, contained the clonotype at higher abundance. TCRdb handled the public reads itself, with Q25 trimming in fastp and clone calling in MiXCR, and kept productive beta chains. Entries that share a CDR3 protein sequence are merged under the most common genes and DNA. Here the V and J calls rest on TCRdb's processing, not on the authors' analysis. Recorded for this sample are approximately 300,000 distinct CDR3 sequences; 8.5% to 10% of them occurred a single time. Around 17% of the sample belongs to the ten largest clones.

As encoded in the germline V gene, CDR1 is SGDLS while CDR2 is YYNGEE. The cysteine opens and the phenylalanine closes a CDR3 of 16 amino acids. Only the CDR3 part of the read is kept: 48 bases, read in frame from the first base. Trimmed from V: 0 bases; trimmed from J: 6 bases; junction bases lacking a gene match: 7. The rearrangement combines TRBV9 with TRBJ2-2, with 8 bases in between that match TRBD2. The sample here was PBMCs, taken on the day of the first yellow fever vaccination. The clonotype comes from a man in his late teens or twenties who received the YFV17D yellow fever vaccine. The CDR3 protein sequence reads: CASSVAGGSQPGELFF. The base sequence is TGTGCCAGCAGCGTAGCGGGGGGGTCGCAGCCCGGGGAGCTGTTTTTT.